Listed below are T cell receptor beta chains from one sample, sequenced in a study of T cell repertoires in cytomegalovirus infection. These receptors' antigens are unknown. TCRdb called the reads again in MiXCR, with one record for every CDR3 protein. The repertoire holds approximately 310,000 distinct CDR3 sequences, with around 25% as singletons. The sequences come from cultured PBMCs, collected from culture after CMV antigen stimulation. Every receptor here comes from a human donor in good health (CMV status not recorded). Some clones in this sample may be carry-over from other donors' samples. Both conserved end residues are part of each CDR3. The D gene is left open where the match is weak. Clone size is shown for a subset of rows, as once, few, many or a class of expanded clone.

>TRBJ2-2|few|TRBV6-6|TRBD2
TGTGCCAGCAGCTTGGGACTAGCGGGAGGGTTCACCGGGGAGCTGTTTTTT
CASSLGLAGGFTGELFF
>TRBJ2-2|.|TRBV12-3/TRBV12-4|.
TGTGCCAGCGTTACAGGACTGAACACCGGGGAGCTGTTTTTT
CASVTGLNTGELFF
>TRBJ2-2|.|TRBV19|.
TGTGCCAGTAGTACCAGGGCTGGCGGGGAGCTGTTTTTT
CASSTRAGGELFF
>TRBJ2-2|.|TRBV5-4|TRBD2
TGTGCCAGCAGCTACACTAGCGGGAGGCGGGAGCTGTTTTTT
CASSYTSGRRELFF
>TRBJ1-4|few|TRBV7-2|TRBD1
TGTGCCAGCAGCGGTATAGCCGGGACAGGGGGTGAAAAACTGTTTTTT
CASSGIAGTGGEKLFF
>TRBJ2-7|.|TRBV10-2|.
TGCGCCAGCAGTGCCGCGGGGAGCGGACCCTACGAGCAGTACTTC
CASSAAGSGPYEQYF
>TRBJ2-3|once|TRBV5-6|TRBD2
TGTGCCAGCAGCCAAAAGATAGCGGGTGGCTTTACAGATACGCAGTATTTT
CASSQKIAGGFTDTQYF
>TRBJ2-2|few|TRBV7-4|.
TGTGCCAGCAGCCCCTTAGCGTGGGCTAGCGCCGACCAAAGGGACACCGGGGAGCTGTTTTTT
CASSPLAWASADQRDTGELFF
>TRBJ2-1|few|TRBV4-1|TRBD2
TGCGCCAGCAGCCAAGCCCCAACTAGCGTAGAGCAGTTCTTC
CASSQAPTSVEQFF
>TRBJ2-7|.|TRBV6-1|.
TGTGCCAGCAGTACAACTAGAAACGAGCAGTACTTC
CASSTTRNEQYF
>TRBJ2-7|.|TRBV6-5|TRBD1
TGTGCCAGCAGGGTCTACGGGACAGGGTGGTACGAGCAGTACTTC
CASRVYGTGWYEQYF
>TRBJ1-2|.|TRBV5-4|.
TGTGCCAGCACCGCCGGTTACAGCCCGATTACCTTC
CASTAGYSPITF
>TRBJ2-1|few|TRBV7-2|TRBD1
TGTGCCAGCAGCCGGACAGGGGCCTACAATGAGCAGTTCTTC
CASSRTGAYNEQFF
>TRBJ2-7|.|TRBV4-1|.
TGCGCCAGCAGCCAAGAAGTCAGCTCCTACGAGCAGTACTTC
CASSQEVSSYEQYF
>TRBJ1-1|.|TRBV6-5|.
TGTGCCAGCAGTTACACAAGGATGAACACTGAAGCTTTCTTT
CASSYTRMNTEAFF
>TRBJ2-2|many|TRBV7-2|.
TGTGCCAGCAGCTTAGGTCCCGGGTTTAGCGCTGGGGAGCTGTTTTTT
CASSLGPGFSAGELFF
>TRBJ1-3|few|TRBV19|.
TGTGCCAGTAGTATGGACAGAGGCGGAACTGGAAACACCATATATTTT
CASSMDRGGTGNTIYF
>TRBJ2-1|.|TRBV4-1|TRBD2
TGCGCCAGCAGCCATCCTGGGGGACTATCCCTCAATGAGCAGTTCTTC
CASSHPGGLSLNEQFF
>TRBJ1-5|.|TRBV25-1|.
TGTGCCAGCAGCGGGACGGTGAATAGCAATCAGCCCCAGCATTTT
CASSGTVNSNQPQHF
>TRBJ2-3|.|TRBV6-5|TRBD2
TGTGCCAGCAGAAACCAAGCGGGAGACGGCACAGATACGCAGTATTTT
CASRNQAGDGTDTQYF
>TRBJ2-3|few|TRBV6-5|.
.
CASSSSSGMRTDTQYF
>TRBJ2-5|.|TRBV24-1|.
TGTGCCACCAGTGAGCCAGCGCCAGAAGAGACCCAGTACTTC
CATSEPAPEETQYF
>TRBJ2-3|few|TRBV7-6|.
TGTGCCAGCAGCTTACAGGTGACAGATACGCAGTATTTT
CASSLQVTDTQYF
>TRBJ1-6|.|TRBV6-2/TRBV6-3|.
TGTGCCAGCAGTTACGGCGGAAGTAATTCACCCCTCCACTTT
CASSYGGSNSPLHF
>TRBJ1-2|.|TRBV11-2|.
TGTGCCAGCAGCCTTGACAGGCCCTATGGCTACACCTTC
CASSLDRPYGYTF
>TRBJ2-5|.|TRBV7-2|.
TGTGCCGGCAGCTCCCCTTTCGGGAGTAGAGAGACCCAGTACTTC
CAGSSPFGSRETQYF
>TRBJ1-3|few|TRBV27|.
TGTGCCAGCAGTTCACAGGACTCTGGAAACACCATATATTTT
CASSSQDSGNTIYF
>TRBJ2-1|.|TRBV18|.
TGTGCCAGCTCACCTGGGCCCAGCTCCTACAATGAGCAGTTCTTC
CASSPGPSSYNEQFF
>TRBJ1-2|.|TRBV28|TRBD1
TGTGCCAGCTCACCTCCGGGACAGGGGGCGCGGGCCCGCTACACCTTC
CASSPPGQGARARYTF
>TRBJ1-5|.|TRBV20-1|.
TGCAGTGCTGGGGCAGGGGTAAATCAGCCCCAGCATTTT
CSAGAGVNQPQHF
>TRBJ2-1|.|TRBV12-3/TRBV12-4|.
TGTGCCAGCAAGGGGCGGCCCGGGAACACAGAGCAGTTCTTC
CASKGRPGNTEQFF
>TRBJ2-7|.|TRBV24-1|TRBD2
TGTGCCACGAGTAGCGGGAGTAGCTCCTACGAGCAGTACTTC
CATSSGSSSYEQYF
>TRBJ1-1|few|TRBV19|.
TGTGCCAGTGGGGCAGGTCCCGGGGGGAACACTGAAGCTTTCTTT
CASGAGPGGNTEAFF
>TRBJ2-1|.|TRBV27|.
TGTGCCAGCAGATTGACAGGCTACAATGAGCAGTTCTTC
CASRLTGYNEQFF
>TRBJ1-6|.|TRBV28|.
TGTGCCAGCAGGAGAACCAGGGACACAGGCTCCTATAATTCACCCCTCCACTTT
CASRRTRDTGSYNSPLHF
>TRBJ2-7|few|TRBV20-1|.
TGCAGTGCTAACAATCAGGGCTACGAGCAGTACTTC
CSANNQGYEQYF
>TRBJ2-7|few|TRBV30|TRBD1
TGTGCCTGGAGCCCAAGACAGGGGGCTAAGCAGTACTTC
CAWSPRQGAKQYF
>TRBJ1-1|many|TRBV3-1|TRBD1
TGTGCCAGCAGCCCCCTTTGGACAGGGAACACTGAAGCTTTCTTT
CASSPLWTGNTEAFF
>TRBJ2-1|.|TRBV29-1|.
TGCAGCGTTGGCGCTAGCTATGGCAATGAGCAGTTCTTC
CSVGASYGNEQFF
>TRBJ2-1|.|TRBV2|TRBD2
TGTGCCAGCAGTCGAGGACTAGCGGGAGTCGATAATGAGCAGTTCTTC
CASSRGLAGVDNEQFF
>TRBJ1-1|.|TRBV12-3/TRBV12-4|TRBD1
TGTGCCAGCAGCAGCCTCGGACAGGGAGGGGAAGCTTTCTTT
CASSSLGQGGEAFF
>TRBJ1-2|.|TRBV27|TRBD1
TGTGCCAGCACCCGGGACAGGAGCTATGGCTACACCTTC
CASTRDRSYGYTF
>TRBJ2-7|few|TRBV14|TRBD2
TGTGCCAGCAGCCAAGATCGCGGGAGTCAACACGAGCAGTACTTC
CASSQDRGSQHEQYF
>TRBJ2-7|many|TRBV12-3/TRBV12-4|.
TGTGCCAGCAGTGTGGTCGACCGAATCTACGAGCAGTACTTC
CASSVVDRIYEQYF
>TRBJ2-7|few|TRBV12-3/TRBV12-4|TRBD1
TGTGCCAGCAGTTTAGGGACAGGGAGTTACGTGCAGTACTTC
CASSLGTGSYVQYF
>TRBJ1-5|.|TRBV19|.
TGTGCCAGTAGTCCCCGGGACGGCCCCGGAACAGGACAGCCCCAGCATTTT
CASSPRDGPGTGQPQHF
>TRBJ2-5|many|TRBV7-2|TRBD2
TGTGCCAGCAGCTTAGCCCCCTTCGCGGGAGGGAGCGAGACCCAGTACTTC
CASSLAPFAGGSETQYF
>TRBJ2-7|few|TRBV12-3/TRBV12-4|.
TGTGCCAGCAGCGTCGACAGTACACACTACGAGCAGTACTTC
CASSVDSTHYEQYF
>TRBJ2-2|few|TRBV28|TRBD1
TGTGCCAGCAGACCCGGGACAGGGGACACCGGGGAGCTGTTTTTT
CASRPGTGDTGELFF
>TRBJ2-7|few|TRBV19|.
TGTGCCAGTACCGAAACAGGGAGCTCCTACGAGCAGTACTTC
CASTETGSSYEQYF
>TRBJ2-7|.|TRBV12-3/TRBV12-4|TRBD2
TGTGCCAGCAGTTTACAACTAGCGGGAGGGAGCTCCTACGAGCAGTACTTC
CASSLQLAGGSSYEQYF
>TRBJ2-7|.|TRBV10-3|.
TGTGCCATCAGTGAGGCGGAGGGGGGACAGTACTTC
CAISEAEGGQYF
>TRBJ2-5|.|TRBV27|.
TGTGCCAGCAGTTTGGAAGGGAAAATCGGAGAGACCCAGTACTTC
CASSLEGKIGETQYF
>TRBJ1-1|.|TRBV12-3/TRBV12-4|.
TGTGCCAGCAGCCAAGGTAAATTGGGGACTGAAGCTTTCTTT
CASSQGKLGTEAFF
>TRBJ2-3|.|TRBV29-1|TRBD1
TGCAGCGTTGAAGACCCCGGGGGACAGGTCCGCAAGTATTTT
CSVEDPGGQVRKYF
>TRBJ2-5|many|TRBV5-6|TRBD2
TGTGCCAGCCGCGACGCGGGAGAGAGTGCCCGAGAGACCCAGTACTTC
CASRDAGESARETQYF
>TRBJ2-4|.|TRBV28|.
TGTGCCAGCAGTTTGCCTCTCACGGCCGGACTCCTAGCCAAAAACATTCAGTACTTC
CASSLPLTAGLLAKNIQYF